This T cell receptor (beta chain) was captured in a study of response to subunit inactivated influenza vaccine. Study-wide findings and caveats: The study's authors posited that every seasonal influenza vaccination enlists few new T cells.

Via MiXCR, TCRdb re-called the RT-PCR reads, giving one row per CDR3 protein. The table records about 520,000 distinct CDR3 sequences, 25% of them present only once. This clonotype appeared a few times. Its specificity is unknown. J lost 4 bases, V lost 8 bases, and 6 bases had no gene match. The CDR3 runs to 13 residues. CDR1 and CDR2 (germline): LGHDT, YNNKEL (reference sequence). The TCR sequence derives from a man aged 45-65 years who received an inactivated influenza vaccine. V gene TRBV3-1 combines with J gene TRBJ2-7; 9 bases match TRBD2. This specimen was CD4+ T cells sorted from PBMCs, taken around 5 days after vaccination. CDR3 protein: CASGAGGPYEQYF. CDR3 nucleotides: TGTGCCAGCGGTGCGGGAGGGCCTTACGAGCAGTACTTC.